There are a few counts of the clone carrying this TCR beta chain. V was trimmed by 3 bases and J by 6 bases, leaving 9 bases between them. The CDR3 runs to 13 residues. Per germline, CDR1 LNHDA and CDR2 SQIVND (reference sequence). These data originate in a study of blood T cell repertoires in COVID-19. Turning to the study itself: From the United States, Italy and Spain came samples of acute and convalescent COVID-19. Nucleic acid was either cDNA or gDNA, and it came from T cells, B-cell-depleted T cells, or PBMCs.

As originally analysed: Estimation of nucleated cell counts was performed using reference gene primer amplification. Here immunoSEQ multiplex PCR was the method, and the copy in TCRdb shows in-frame clones only, minus some. That table furnishes V, J and clone size, whereas the DNA furnished D and trimming. The sample holds about 74,000 clones, 80% to 90% seen once. Source material: peripheral blood. The TCR comes from a man between 65 and 85 years old with acute or convalescent COVID-19. V usage is TRBV19 and J usage is TRBJ1-5; D may be TRBD1 (6 bases). This CDR3 reads CASSIGRGQPQHF. In nucleotides, the CDR3 is TGTGCCAGTAGTATCGGCAGGGGTCAGCCCCAGCATTTT.